This T cell receptor (beta chain) was sequenced during a study of T cells in Graves' hyperthyroidism and ophthalmopathy. Whole-study findings and limits: Most thyroid clonotypes expanded above 0.001 were also detected in blood.

PBMCs came from around 9.7 ml fresh peripheral blood. TCR beta CDR3 sequences were amplified from RNA transcripts. RT-PCR in the first round (using the HTBI primer set) targeted the TCR CDR3. TCRdb redid the calling of the multiplex PCR reads with MiXCR, one entry per CDR3 protein. The sample holds about 640,000 distinct CDR3 sequences, roughly 20% seen once. Germline V gives CDR1 LNHNV, CDR2 YYDKDF (reference sequence). Trimming removed 1 base at V and 3 bases at J, with 7 bases between. The CDR3 totals 13 residues. Points on this clonotype: The antigen is not known.

The specimen was blood. The source of this sequence is a man aged 30 to 39 with Graves' ophthalmopathy. V gene TRBV15 combines with J gene TRBJ2-7; D uncertain. The CDR3 region has the DNA TGTGCCACCAGCAGAGCTGGGCTCTACGAGCAGTACTTC. Amino acids: CATSRAGLYEQYF. Variable domain in full (rest from reference TRBV15 and TRBJ2-7): DAMVIQNPRYQVTQFGKPVTLSCSQTLNHNVMYWYQQKSSQAPKLLFHYYDKDFNNEADTPDNFQSRRPNTSFCFLDIRSPGLGDTAMYLCATSRAGLYEQYFGPGTRLTVT.